This T cell receptor beta chain was recorded in a study of blood T cell repertoires in COVID-19 (dated by TCRdb to the early 2020s). A note on the overall study: The collaborator samples originated in the United States, Italy and Spain and spanned the acute and convalescent phases of COVID-19. The material from the prospective study consisted of cDNA or gDNA derived from T cells, B-cell-depleted T cells, or PBMCs. Subjects who had been exposed to COVID-19, were actively infected with it, or had recovered from it provided the deeply sampled blood TCRbeta repertoires that made up the dataset. The repertoires were made available in a free public database intended to serve as a resource for research on the immune response to SARS-CoV-2. The samples were drawn from two sources: the first 160 participants of the ongoing ImmuneRACE study, and 1,200 or so subjects contributed by 6 global collaborators. The sample metadata nearly always contained a de-identified subject ID, COVID-19 status, age in years and sex. Where HLA class I and class II types were available, the types were taken from metadata supplied by the sample provider, not from assay-based typing.

Here is what the overall study found, with its caveats: Clinical and demographic metadata were provided uncurated, with the amount varying by source and participant.

The immunoSEQ Assay, a bias-controlled multiplex PCR, was used to amplify TCRbeta CDR3 regions from genomic DNA. The published analysis was carried out like this. Nucleated cell counts per sample were estimated from amplification of reference gene primers within the assay. To quantify the absolute abundance of each unique TCRbeta CDR3 rearrangement, sequence reads were collapsed and filtered. For each sample, productive Simpson clonality was calculated as the square root of Simpson's diversity index over productive rearrangements. Sourced from immuneACCESS, this table was stored by TCRdb with only in-frame sequences that have V and J called. A share of the clones is absent; for the studies checked, an unresolved V gene accounts for under half, and the remainder has no known explanation. V and J calls and clone size follow that table, whereas D and trimming were derived from the DNA. The sample data list some 330,000 clones, and 92% of these were observed just once. The ten top clones hold around 20% of the sample.

Enrolling through a virtual design, the prospective study's participants ranged in age from roughly 18 to 90 years and lived across about two dozen United States geographic areas. In the prospective study, cohorts were assigned on the basis of participant-reported clinical history obtained from a screening survey and a study questionnaire. Recovered participants in ImmuneRACE Cohort 3 were defined as having two consecutive negative NP/OP PCR tests, clearance from a healthcare professional, or resolution of symptoms. Each participant in the prospective study had whole blood, serum and a nasopharyngeal or oropharyngeal swab collected by mobile phlebotomists. Additional blood draws and questionnaires over an approximately 2-month period could optionally be provided by prospective study participants. Before DNA extraction, prospective study blood samples were shipped either frozen or at room temperature.

This clone came up a few times. The antigen it binds to is not known. Per-base quality was not reported, and no clone a single base away is much larger than it. Trimmed from V: 4 bases; trimmed from J: 4 bases; junction bases lacking a gene match: 2. Inclusive of the bounding cysteine and phenylalanine, the CDR3 is 14 residues long. Of all the DNA, just the CDR3 is kept, 42 bases in frame from base 1. Sequences ENHRY (CDR1) and SYGVKD (CDR2) are obtained from the germline V gene. The rearrangement combines TRBV10-3 with TRBJ2-3; 10 middle bases align to TRBD1. The TCR originated in a woman aged 30 to 39 who had recovered from COVID-19. Sequencing input: PBMCs or T cells enriched from blood (not recorded which). The CDR3 region: CAISAGTGADTQYF. At the DNA level, the sequence is TGTGCCATCAGTGCGGGGACAGGGGCAGATACGCAGTATTTT.